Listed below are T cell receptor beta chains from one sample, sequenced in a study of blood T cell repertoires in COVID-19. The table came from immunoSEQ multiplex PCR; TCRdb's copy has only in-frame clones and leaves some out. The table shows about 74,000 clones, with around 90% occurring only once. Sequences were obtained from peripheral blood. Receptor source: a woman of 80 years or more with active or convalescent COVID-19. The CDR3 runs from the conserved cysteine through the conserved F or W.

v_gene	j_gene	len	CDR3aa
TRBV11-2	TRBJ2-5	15	CASSLGIVIQETQYF
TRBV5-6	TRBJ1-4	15	CASSGGQGLNEKLFF
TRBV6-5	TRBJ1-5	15	CASSYQSGGDQPQHF
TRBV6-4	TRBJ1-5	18	CASSERDRGVRGNQPQHF
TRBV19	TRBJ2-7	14	CASSTEGQNYEQYF
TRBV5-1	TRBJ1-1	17	CASSLAGQTPMNTEAFF
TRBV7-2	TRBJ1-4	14	CASSYGQGSEKLFF
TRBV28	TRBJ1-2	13	CATQDRGLGGYTF
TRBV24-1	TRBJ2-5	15	CATSDSTGTLETQYF
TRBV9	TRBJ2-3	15	CASSAGTSGVDTQYF
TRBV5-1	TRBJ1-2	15	CASSFSTGTGSRYTF
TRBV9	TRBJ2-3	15	CASSVGQAFTDTQYF
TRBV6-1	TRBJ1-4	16	CASSELVSRPNEKLFF
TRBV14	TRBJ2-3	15	CASSQTGGGTDTQYF
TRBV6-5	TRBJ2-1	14	CASNRDSSYNEQFF
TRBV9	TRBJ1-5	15	CASSVAAGSNQPQHF
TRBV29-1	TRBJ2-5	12	CSVRQGGETQYF
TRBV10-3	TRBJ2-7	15	CAISERGLSSYEQYF
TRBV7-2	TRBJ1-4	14	CASTSGNLNEKLFF
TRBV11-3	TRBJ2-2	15	CASSYELADTGELFF
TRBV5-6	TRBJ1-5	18	CASSLGGFTGVSNQPQHF
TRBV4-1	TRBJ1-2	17	CASSQDQGAGGLDGYTF
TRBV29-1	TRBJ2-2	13	CSVDNSNTGELFF
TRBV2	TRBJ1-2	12	CASNRGREGYTF
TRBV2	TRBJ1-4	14	CASSENRGNEKLFF
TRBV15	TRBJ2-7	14	CATSRAWGVHEQYF
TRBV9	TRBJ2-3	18	CASSGQAGFPGGTDTQYF
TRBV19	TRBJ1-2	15	CASTPTGTGVYGYTF
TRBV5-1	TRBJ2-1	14	CASSLAPARNEQFF
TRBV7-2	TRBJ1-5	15	CASSFTGASNQPQHF
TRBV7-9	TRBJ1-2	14	CASSLGQSDYGYTF
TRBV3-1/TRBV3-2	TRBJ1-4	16	CASSLRTGGVGEKLFF
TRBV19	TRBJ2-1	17	CASRINLGGGAYNEQFF
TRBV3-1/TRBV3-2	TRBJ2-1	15	CASSQFGGFYNEQFF
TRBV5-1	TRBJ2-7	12	CASSFNSYEQYF
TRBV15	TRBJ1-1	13	CATRESGRTEAFF
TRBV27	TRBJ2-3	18	CASSSHSLLAPITDTQYF
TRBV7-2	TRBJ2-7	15	CASSLDRAISYEQYF
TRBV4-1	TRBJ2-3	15	CASSFTGGGTDTQYF
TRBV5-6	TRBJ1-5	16	CASSLAGGDGNQPQHF
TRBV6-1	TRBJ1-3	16	CASSEGPLTGGNTIYF
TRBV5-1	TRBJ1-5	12	CASSLDGQPQHF
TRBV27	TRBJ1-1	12	CASSRTGGKAFF
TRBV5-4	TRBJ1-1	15	CASSPINGVWTEAFF
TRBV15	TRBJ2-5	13	CATSRASAETQYF
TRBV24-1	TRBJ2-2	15	CATSDLGTGDGELFF
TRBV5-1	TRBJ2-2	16	CASSLGATGDTGELFF
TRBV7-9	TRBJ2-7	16	CASSPQRAYPPYEQYF
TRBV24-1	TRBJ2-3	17	CATSDPTTYTGSDTQYF
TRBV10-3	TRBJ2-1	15	CAISALLAEVNEQFF
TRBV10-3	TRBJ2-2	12	CAINGGSGELFF
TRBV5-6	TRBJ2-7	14	CASSTRDRKYEQYF
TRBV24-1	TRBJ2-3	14	CATSAGGNTDTQYF
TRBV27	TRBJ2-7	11	CASSTLGQAYF